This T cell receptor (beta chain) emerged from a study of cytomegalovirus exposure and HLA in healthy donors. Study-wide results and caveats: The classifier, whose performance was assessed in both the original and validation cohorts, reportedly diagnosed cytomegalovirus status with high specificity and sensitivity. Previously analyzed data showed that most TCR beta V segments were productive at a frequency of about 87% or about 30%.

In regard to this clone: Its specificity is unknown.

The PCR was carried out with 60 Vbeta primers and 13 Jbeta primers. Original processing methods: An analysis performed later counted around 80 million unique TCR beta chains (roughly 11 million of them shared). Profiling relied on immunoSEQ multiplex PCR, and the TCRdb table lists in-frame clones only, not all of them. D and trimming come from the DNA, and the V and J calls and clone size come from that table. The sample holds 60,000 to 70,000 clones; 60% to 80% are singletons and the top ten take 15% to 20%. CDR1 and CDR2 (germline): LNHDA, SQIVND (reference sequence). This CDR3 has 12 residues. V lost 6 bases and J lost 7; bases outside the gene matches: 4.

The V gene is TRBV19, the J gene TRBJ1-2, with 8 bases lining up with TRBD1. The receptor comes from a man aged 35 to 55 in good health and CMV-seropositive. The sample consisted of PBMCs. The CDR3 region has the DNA TGTGCCAGTAGAGACAGGGGTACTGGCTACACCTTC. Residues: CASRDRGTGYTF.